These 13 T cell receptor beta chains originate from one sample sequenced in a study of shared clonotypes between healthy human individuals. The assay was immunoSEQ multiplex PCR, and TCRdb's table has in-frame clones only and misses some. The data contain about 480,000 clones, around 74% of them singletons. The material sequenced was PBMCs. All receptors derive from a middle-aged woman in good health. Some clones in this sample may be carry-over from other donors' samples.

CDR3 protein: CASSLTSGRGYNEQFF. The CDR3 DNA sequence: TGCGCCAGCAGCTTGACTAGCGGGAGAGGATACAATGAGCAGTTCTTC. The rearrangement joins TRBV5-1 to TRBJ2-1, with TRBD2 matching over 11 bases. Germline V gene data show CDR1 as SGHRS and CDR2 as YFSETQ. The CDR3 loop spans 16 amino acids. After removal of 1 base from V and 4 bases from J, the junction contained 4 bases not matched to a gene.

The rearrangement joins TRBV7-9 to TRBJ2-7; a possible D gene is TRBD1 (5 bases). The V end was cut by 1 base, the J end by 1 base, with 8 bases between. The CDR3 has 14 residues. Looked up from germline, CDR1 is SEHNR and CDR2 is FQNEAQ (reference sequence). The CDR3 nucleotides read TGTGCCAGCAGCTTAGAGGGGTCTTCCTACGAGCAGTACTTC. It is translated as CASSLEGSSYEQYF.

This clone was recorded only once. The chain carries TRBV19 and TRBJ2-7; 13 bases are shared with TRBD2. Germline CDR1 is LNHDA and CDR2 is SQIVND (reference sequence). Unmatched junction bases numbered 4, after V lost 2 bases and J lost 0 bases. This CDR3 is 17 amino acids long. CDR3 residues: CASSIRGLAGPSYEQYF. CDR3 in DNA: TGTGCCAGTAGTATACGGGGACTAGCGGGACCCTCCTACGAGCAGTACTTC. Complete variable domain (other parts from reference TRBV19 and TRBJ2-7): DGGITQSPKYLFRKEGQNVTLSCEQNLNHDAMYWYRQDPGQGLRLIYYSQIVNDFQKGDIAEGYSVSREKKESFPLTVTSAQKNPTAFYLCASSIRGLAGPSYEQYFGPGTRLTVT.

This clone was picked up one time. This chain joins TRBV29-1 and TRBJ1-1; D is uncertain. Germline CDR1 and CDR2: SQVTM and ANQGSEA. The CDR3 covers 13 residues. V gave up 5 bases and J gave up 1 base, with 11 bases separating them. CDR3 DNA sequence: TGCAGCGTTCAGACTCTTGGGAACACTGAAGCTTTCTTT. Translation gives CSVQTLGNTEAFF.

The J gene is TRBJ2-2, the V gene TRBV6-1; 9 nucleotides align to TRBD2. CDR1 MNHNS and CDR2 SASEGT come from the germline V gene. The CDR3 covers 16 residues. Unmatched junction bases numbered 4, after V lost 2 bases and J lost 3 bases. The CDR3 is CASSELSGSHTGELFF. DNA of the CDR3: TGTGCCAGCAGTGAACTTAGCGGGAGCCACACCGGGGAGCTGTTTTTT.

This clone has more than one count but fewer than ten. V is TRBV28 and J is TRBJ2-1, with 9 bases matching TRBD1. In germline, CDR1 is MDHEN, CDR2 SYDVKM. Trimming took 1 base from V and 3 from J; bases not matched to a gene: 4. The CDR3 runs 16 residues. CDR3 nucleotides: TGTGCCAGCAGTTTATATGGGGACAGGGACTACAATGAGCAGTTCTTC. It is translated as CASSLYGDRDYNEQFF.

CDR3 coding DNA: TGTGCCAGCAGCTTAGATGCCGGAGGAGGGCCAAATCAGCCCCAGCATTTT. It is translated as CASSLDAGGGPNQPQHF. The rearrangement joins TRBV7-9 to TRBJ1-5; no definite D call. This CDR3 comprises 17 residues. The V gene's germline CDR1 is SEHNR and CDR2 FQNEAQ (reference sequence). V lost 1 base and J 4 bases, leaving 17 bases between the germline ends.

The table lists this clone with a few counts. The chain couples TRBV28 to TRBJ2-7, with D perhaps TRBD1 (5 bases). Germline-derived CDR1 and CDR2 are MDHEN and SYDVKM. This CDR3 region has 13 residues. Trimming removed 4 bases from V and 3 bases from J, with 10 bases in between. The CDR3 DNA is TGTGCCAGCAGTTCAATTGACAGCTACGAGCAGTACTTC. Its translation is CASSSIDSYEQYF. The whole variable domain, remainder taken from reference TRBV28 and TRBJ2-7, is DVKVTQSSRYLVKRTGEKVFLECVQDMDHENMFWYRQDPGLGLRLIYFSYDVKMKEKGDIPEGYSVSREKKERFSLILESASTNQTSMYLCASSSIDSYEQYFGPGTRLTVT.

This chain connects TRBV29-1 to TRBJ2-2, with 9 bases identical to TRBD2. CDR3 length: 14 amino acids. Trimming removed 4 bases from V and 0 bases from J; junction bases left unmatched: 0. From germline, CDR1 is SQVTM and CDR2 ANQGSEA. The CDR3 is CSVASGTNTGELFF. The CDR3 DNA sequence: TGCAGCGTTGCTAGCGGGACGAACACCGGGGAGCTGTTTTTT.

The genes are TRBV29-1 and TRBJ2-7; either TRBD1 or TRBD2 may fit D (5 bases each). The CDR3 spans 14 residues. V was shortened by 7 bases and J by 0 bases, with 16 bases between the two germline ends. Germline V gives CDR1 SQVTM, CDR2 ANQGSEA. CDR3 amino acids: CSAGASRSSYEQYF. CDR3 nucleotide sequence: TGCAGCGCCGGGGCTAGCAGAAGCTCCTACGAGCAGTACTTC.

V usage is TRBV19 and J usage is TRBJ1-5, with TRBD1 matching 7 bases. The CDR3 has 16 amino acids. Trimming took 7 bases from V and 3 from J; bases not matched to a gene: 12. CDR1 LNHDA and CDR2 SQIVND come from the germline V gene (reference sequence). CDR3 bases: TGTGCCAGTAACCGCAGGGAAGGGGGCCACAATCAGCCCCAGCATTTT. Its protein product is CASNRREGGHNQPQHF.

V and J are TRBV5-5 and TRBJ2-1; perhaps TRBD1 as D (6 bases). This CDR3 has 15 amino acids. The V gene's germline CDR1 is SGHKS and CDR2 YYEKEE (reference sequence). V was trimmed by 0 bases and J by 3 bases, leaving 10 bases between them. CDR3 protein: CASSLGDKIYNEQFF. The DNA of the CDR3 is TGTGCCAGCAGCTTGGGGGACAAGATCTACAATGAGCAGTTCTTC.

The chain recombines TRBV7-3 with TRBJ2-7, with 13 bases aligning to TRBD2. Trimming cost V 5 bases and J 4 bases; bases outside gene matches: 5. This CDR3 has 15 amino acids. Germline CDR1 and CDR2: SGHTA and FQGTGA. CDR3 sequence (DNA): TGTGCCAGCAGCCCGGGACTAGCGGGGTTATACGAGCAGTACTTC. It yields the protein CASSPGLAGLYEQYF.